This TCR beta chain is drawn from a study of molecular identifiers for immune sequencing clone quantification. The wider study: Replicate runs used RNA from about 19,000 or 110,000 naive CD8 cells, which was split five ways into aliquots, and four of those aliquots were then sequenced.

TCRdb analysed the PCR reads with MiXCR anew, one entry per CDR3 protein. The table lists approximately 500,000 distinct CDR3 sequences, about 22% of them singletons. V gave up 5 bases and J gave up 3 bases, with 14 bases separating them. The CDR3 totals 14 residues. This clonotype was counted only a few times. The authors gated naive CD8 T cells as CD8+CD4-CCR7+CD45RA+ for sorting. Input material: naive CD8+ T cells from blood, with Jurkat cell RNA spiked in. Subset meaning: FACS-sorted CD8+CD4-CCR7+CD45RA+ naive T cells. The origin of this receptor is a human donor in good health. Some libraries in this study had Jurkat cell RNA spiked in. The V gene is TRBV12-3 or TRBV12-4, the J gene TRBJ2-7; D is possibly TRBD1 (6 bases). The CDR3 is CASSPTGKGYEQYF. The CDR3 bases are TGTGCCAGCAGTCCAACAGGGAAGGGCTACGAGCAGTACTTC.